Listed below are T cell receptor beta chains from one sample, sequenced in a study of read filtering for tumor transcriptome and immune sequencing. TCRdb processed the reads anew with MiXCR; each CDR3 protein has one entry. The table shows approximately 50,000 distinct CDR3 sequences, with around 20% occurring only once. The sequencing input was a population of CD138-negative cells sorted from bone marrow. These receptors all come from a donor aged 40 or over with multiple myeloma. Each CDR3 is given with its conserved first and last residue. The D gene is left open where the match is weak. Clone size is given for some rows only: seen once, a few or many times, or a class if the clone is expanded.

clone_size	v_call	j_call	d_call	cdr3_nt	cdr3_aa
many	TRBV6-5	TRBJ2-3	.	TGTGCCAGCAGTTTCCTAGGCACAGATACGCAGTATTTT	CASSFLGTDTQYF
many	TRBV24-1	TRBJ1-2	TRBD1	TGTGCCACCAGCCCTAAGACGACAGGGGGCCACCTTGATTTTAACTATGGCTACACCTTC	CATSPKTTGGHLDFNYGYTF
few	TRBV19	TRBJ2-5	TRBD2	TGTGCCAGTAGTACCGGACTAGCGGGAGGGGAGACCCAGTACTTC	CASSTGLAGGETQYF
many	TRBV20-1	TRBJ2-3	TRBD2	TGCAGTGCTTCCGGGACTAGCGGGATCGGCACAGATACGCAGTATTTT	CSASGTSGIGTDTQYF
many	TRBV28	TRBJ2-7	TRBD1	TGTGCCAGCCGCTCTCACAGGGGAATACCCACCTACGAGCAGTACTTC	CASRSHRGIPTYEQYF
many	TRBV6-2/TRBV6-3	TRBJ2-2	.	TGTGCCAGCAGGGAGGTGGACACCGGGGAGCTGTTTTTT	CASREVDTGELFF
many	TRBV7-9	TRBJ1-1	TRBD1	TGTGCCAGCAGCTTAGAAGGGACAGGGAGGAGAGGAGTTGAAGCTTTCTTT	CASSLEGTGRRGVEAFF
few	TRBV15	TRBJ1-5	.	TGTGCCACCAGCACCAGCCTCCAGGGGCGGGATACGCAGCATTTT	CATSTSLQGRDTQHF
.	TRBV5-1	TRBJ2-5	TRBD1	TGCGCCAGCAGCCCTGGGACAGAACAAGAGACCCAGTACTTC	CASSPGTEQETQYF
many	TRBV2	TRBJ2-3	.	TGTGCCAGCAGTGAAGCTCTCGGGCACCACGGAGATACGCAGTATTTT	CASSEALGHHGDTQYF
many	TRBV10-1	TRBJ2-3	.	TGCGCCAGCAGTGAGTCCCCAACGGCAGATACGCAGTATTTT	CASSESPTADTQYF
many	TRBV6-1	TRBJ2-2	.	TGTGCCAGCAGTGAAGGCCCGGGGAAGGCCGGGGAGCTGTTTTTT	CASSEGPGKAGELFF
.	TRBV5-1	TRBJ1-1	TRBD1	TGCGCCAGCAGCTTGAATATGGGACAGGGGGCATACAGAATGAACACTGAAGCTTTCTTT	CASSLNMGQGAYRMNTEAFF
many	TRBV7-3	TRBJ2-3	TRBD1	TGTGCCAGCAGCAGGGACAGAACTAGCACAGATACGCAGTATTTT	CASSRDRTSTDTQYF